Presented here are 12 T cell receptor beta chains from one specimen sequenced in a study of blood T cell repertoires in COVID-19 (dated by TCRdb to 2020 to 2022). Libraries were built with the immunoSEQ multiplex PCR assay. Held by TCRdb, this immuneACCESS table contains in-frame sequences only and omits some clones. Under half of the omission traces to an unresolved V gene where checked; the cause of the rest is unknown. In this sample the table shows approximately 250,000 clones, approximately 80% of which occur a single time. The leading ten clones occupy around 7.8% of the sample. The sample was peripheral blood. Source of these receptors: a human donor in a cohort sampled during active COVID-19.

DNA for the CDR3: TGTGCCAGCAGCCAGGGGAGCCCGTCTTACGAGCAGTACTTC. As protein: CASSQGSPSYEQYF. This chain joins TRBV4-2 and TRBJ2-7, with D possibly matching TRBD2 (5 bases). The V and J ends lost 3 bases and 4 bases respectively, with 13 bases between them. CDR3 length equals 14 residues. Germline V CDR1 and CDR2: LGHNA, YNFKEQ.

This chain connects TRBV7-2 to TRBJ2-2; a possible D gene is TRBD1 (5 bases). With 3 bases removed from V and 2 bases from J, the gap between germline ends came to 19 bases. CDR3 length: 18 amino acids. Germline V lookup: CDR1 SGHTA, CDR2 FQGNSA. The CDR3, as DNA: TGTGCCAGCAGCTTTTATGTGTCAGGGCAGCAAAACACCGGGGAGCTGTTTTTT. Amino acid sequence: CASSFYVSGQQNTGELFF.

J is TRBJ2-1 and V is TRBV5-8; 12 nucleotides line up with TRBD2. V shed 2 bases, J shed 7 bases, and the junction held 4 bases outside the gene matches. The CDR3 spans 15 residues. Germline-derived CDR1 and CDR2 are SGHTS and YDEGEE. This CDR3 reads CASSFLAGGRNEQFF. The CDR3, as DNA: TGTGCCAGCAGCTTTCTAGCGGGGGGGCGGAATGAGCAGTTCTTC.

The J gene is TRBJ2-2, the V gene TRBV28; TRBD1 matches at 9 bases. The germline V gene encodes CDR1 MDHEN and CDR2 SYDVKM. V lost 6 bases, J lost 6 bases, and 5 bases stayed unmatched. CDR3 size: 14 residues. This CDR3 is CASRRTGDSGELFF. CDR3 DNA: TGTGCCAGCAGGAGGACAGGGGATTCCGGGGAGCTGTTTTTT.

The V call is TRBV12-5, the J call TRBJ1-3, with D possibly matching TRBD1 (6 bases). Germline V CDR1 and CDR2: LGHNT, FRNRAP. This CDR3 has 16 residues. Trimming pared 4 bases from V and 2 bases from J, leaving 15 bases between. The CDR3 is CASGSIKQGTGNTIYF. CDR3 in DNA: TGTGCTAGTGGTTCCATCAAACAGGGTACTGGAAACACCATATATTTT. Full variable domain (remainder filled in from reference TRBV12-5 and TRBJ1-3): DARVTQTPRHKVTEMGQEVTMRCQPILGHNTVFWYRQTMMQGLELLAYFRNRAPLDDSGMPKDRFSAEMPDATLATLKIQPSEPRDSAVYFCASGSIKQGTGNTIYFGEGSWLTVV.

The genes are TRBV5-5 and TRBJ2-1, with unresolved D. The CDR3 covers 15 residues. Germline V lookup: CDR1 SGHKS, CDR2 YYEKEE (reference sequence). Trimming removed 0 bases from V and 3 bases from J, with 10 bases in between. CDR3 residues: CASSLGQTVYNEQFF. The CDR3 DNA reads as TGTGCCAGCAGCTTGGGACAAACCGTCTACAATGAGCAGTTCTTC.

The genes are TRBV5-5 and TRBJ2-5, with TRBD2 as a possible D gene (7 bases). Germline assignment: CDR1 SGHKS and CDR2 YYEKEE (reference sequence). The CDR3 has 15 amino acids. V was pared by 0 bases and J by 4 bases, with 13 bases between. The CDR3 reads CASSLGGAGAETQYF. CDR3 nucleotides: TGTGCCAGCAGCTTGGGAGGGGCGGGGGCAGAGACCCAGTACTTC.

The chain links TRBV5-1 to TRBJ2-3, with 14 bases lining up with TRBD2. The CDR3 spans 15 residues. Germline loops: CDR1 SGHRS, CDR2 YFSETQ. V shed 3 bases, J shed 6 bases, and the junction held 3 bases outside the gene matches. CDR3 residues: CASSWTSGGKDTQYF. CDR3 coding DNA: TGCGCCAGCAGCTGGACTAGCGGGGGGAAGGATACGCAGTATTTT.

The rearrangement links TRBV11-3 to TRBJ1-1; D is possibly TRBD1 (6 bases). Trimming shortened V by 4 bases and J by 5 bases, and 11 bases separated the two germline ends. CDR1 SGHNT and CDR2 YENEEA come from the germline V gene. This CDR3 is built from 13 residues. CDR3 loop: CASSSLRGTEAFF. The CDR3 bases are TGTGCCAGCAGCTCCCTTAGGGGGACTGAAGCTTTCTTT.

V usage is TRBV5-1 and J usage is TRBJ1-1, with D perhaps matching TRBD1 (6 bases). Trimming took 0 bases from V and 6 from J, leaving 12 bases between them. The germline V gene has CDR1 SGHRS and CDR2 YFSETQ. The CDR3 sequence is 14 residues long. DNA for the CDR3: TGCGCCAGCAGCTTGGGCAGGGGACCCGCTGAAGCTTTCTTT. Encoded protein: CASSLGRGPAEAFF.

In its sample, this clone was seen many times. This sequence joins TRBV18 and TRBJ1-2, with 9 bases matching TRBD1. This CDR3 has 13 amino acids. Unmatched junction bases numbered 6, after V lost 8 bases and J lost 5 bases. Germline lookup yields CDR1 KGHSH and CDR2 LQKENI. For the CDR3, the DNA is TGTGCCAGCCCGGAGACAGGGGGGTATGGCTACACCTTC. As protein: CASPETGGYGYTF.

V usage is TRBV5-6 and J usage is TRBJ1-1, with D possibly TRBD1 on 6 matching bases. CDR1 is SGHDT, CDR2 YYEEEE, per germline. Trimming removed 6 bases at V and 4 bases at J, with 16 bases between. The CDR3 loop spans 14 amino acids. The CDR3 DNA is TGTGCCAGCATCCCGTGGGGGCGGATCACTGAAGCTTTCTTT. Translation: CASIPWGRITEAFF.